This T cell receptor (beta chain) appears in the sequencing data of a study of cytomegalovirus exposure and HLA in healthy donors. Broader study findings: There were several of the most significant clusters that appeared linked to common viral pathogens in a later analysis.

In the PCR, 60 Vbeta and 13 Jbeta primers were used. The table came from immunoSEQ multiplex PCR; TCRdb's copy has only in-frame clones and leaves some out. The sample has around 150,000 clones; about 85% are singletons. Germline CDR1 and CDR2: MNHEY and SVGAGI. This CDR3 comprises 14 residues. V was clipped by 1 base and J by 0 bases, with 4 bases between them. With respect to this clone: Its antigen is not identified.

This clonotype originated in a man in his late teens or twenties in good health and CMV-seropositive. Sequenced input: PBMCs. This chain links TRBV6-5 with TRBJ1-3; D is unresolved. DNA of the CDR3: TGTGCCAGCAGTTACTACGGCTCTGGAAACACCATATATTTT. Translated: CASSYYGSGNTIYF.